This T cell receptor beta chain was recorded in a study of blood T cells in healthy people across ages. Study-wide context: Template switching captured about one barcoded beta molecule per two T cells.

Each sample used at least 6 million PBMCs. The germline V and J ends were trimmed by 3 bases and 4 bases, with 12 bases remaining between them. The CDR3 sequence is 14 residues long. Germline V gene data show CDR1 as LGHDT and CDR2 as YNNKEL (reference sequence). About this clonotype itself: Its antigen is unknown.

General study points: Per million T cells, the diversity of TCR beta decreased roughly linearly as age advanced.

Together with a sample-barcoded 5' primer, a J-beta primer mix was included in a second PCR lasting roughly 6 to 12 cycles. Via MiXCR, TCRdb re-called the 5' RACE reads, giving one row per CDR3 protein. The table has 1.5 million or so distinct CDR3 sequences, 35% to 45% seen once; the top ten hold roughly 3.7%. Sequenced material: blood. The clonotype originates from a woman aged 18-29 years in good health. V gene TRBV3-1 combines with J gene TRBJ1-2; a weak D match, TRBD1 (6 bases). The CDR3 coding sequence is TGTGCCAGCAGCCATACTACAGGGTTCTATGGCTACACCTTC. As protein: CASSHTTGFYGYTF.